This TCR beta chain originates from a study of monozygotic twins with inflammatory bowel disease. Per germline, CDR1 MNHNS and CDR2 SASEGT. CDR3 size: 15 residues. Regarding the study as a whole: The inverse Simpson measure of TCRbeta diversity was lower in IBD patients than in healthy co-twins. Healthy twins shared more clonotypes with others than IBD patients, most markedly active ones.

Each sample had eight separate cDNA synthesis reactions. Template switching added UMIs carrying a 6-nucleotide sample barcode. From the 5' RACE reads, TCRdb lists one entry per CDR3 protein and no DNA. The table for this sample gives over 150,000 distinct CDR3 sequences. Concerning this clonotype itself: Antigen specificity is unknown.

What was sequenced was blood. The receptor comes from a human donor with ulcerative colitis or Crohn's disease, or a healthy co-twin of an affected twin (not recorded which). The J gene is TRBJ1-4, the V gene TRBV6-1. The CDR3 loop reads CASSEEFMGLASPFF.